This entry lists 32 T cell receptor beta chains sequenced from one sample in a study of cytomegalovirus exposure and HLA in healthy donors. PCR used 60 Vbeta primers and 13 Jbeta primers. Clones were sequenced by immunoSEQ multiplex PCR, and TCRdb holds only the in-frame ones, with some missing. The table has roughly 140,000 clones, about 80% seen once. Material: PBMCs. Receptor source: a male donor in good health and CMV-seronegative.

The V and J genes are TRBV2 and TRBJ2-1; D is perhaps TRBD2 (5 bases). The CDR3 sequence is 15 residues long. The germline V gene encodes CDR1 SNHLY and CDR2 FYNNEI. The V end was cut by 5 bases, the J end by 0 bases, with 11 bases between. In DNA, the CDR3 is TGTGCCAGCAGTCGGGATATGAGCTCCTACAATGAGCAGTTCTTC. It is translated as CASSRDMSSYNEQFF.

The CDR3 coding sequence is TGCGCCAGCAGCCAAGATTCCGGTGCAGCGGGTATTGAAGCTTTCTTT. The encoded protein is CASSQDSGAAGIEAFF. The chain has TRBV4-3 and TRBJ1-1; D uncertain. The CDR3 totals 16 residues. The V and J ends lost 0 bases and 7 bases respectively, with 18 bases between them. The germline V gene has CDR1 LGHNA and CDR2 YSLEER.

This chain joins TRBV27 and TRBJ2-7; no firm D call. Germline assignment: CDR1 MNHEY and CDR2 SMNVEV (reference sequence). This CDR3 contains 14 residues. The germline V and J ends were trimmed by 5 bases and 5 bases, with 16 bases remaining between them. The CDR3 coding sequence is TGTGCCAGCAGTATGAGGATAAACAACGACGAGCAGTACTTC. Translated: CASSMRINNDEQYF.

Here the CDR3 reads CASSTGSYNEQFF. The CDR3 DNA reads TGTGCCAGCAGCACGGGCTCCTACAATGAGCAGTTCTTC. The V gene is TRBV7-7, the J gene TRBJ2-1; D remains unclear. The CDR3 length is 13 residues. Trimming shortened V by 5 bases and J by 0 bases, and 5 bases separated the two germline ends. Germline loops: CDR1 SSHAT, CDR2 FNYEAQ (reference sequence).

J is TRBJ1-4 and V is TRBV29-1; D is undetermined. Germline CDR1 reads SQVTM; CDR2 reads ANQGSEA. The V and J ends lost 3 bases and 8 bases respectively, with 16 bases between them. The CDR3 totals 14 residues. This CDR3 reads CSVDSGRSREKLFF. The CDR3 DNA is TGCAGCGTTGATTCCGGGAGATCTAGGGAAAAACTGTTTTTT.

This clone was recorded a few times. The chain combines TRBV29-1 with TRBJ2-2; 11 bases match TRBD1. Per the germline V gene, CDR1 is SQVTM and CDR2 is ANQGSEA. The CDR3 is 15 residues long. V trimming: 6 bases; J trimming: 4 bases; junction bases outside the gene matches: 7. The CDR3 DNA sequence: TGCAGCGTGGACCCCGGGACAGGGGGCACCGGGGAGCTGTTTTTT. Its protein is CSVDPGTGGTGELFF.

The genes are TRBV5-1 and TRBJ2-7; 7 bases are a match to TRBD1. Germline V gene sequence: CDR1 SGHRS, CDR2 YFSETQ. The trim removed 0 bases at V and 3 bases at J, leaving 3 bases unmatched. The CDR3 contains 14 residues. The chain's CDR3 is CASSLAQGSYEQYF. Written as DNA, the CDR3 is TGCGCCAGCAGCTTGGCACAGGGGAGCTACGAGCAGTACTTC.

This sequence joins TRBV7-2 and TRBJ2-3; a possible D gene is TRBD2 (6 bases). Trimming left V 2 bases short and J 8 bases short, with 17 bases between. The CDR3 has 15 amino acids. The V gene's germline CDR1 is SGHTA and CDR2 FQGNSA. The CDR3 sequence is CASSLRPAVGGTQYF. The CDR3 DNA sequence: TGTGCCAGCAGCTTACGGCCGGCCGTGGGAGGTACGCAGTATTTT.

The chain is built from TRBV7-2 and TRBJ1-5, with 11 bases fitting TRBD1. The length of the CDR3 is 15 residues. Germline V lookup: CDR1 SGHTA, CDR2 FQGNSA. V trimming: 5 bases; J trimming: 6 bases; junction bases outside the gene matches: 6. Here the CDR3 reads CASSPGTGGIQPQHF. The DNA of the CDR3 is TGTGCCAGCAGCCCGGGGACAGGGGGAATTCAGCCCCAGCATTTT.

CDR3: CASSLRPGTGETEAFF. In nucleotides, the CDR3 is TGTGCCAGCAGCCTCAGGCCGGGGACAGGGGAGACTGAAGCTTTCTTT. The chain links TRBV7-8 to TRBJ1-1; 10 bases align to TRBD1. From germline, CDR1 is SGHVS and CDR2 FQNEAQ. CDR3 length: 16 residues. Unmatched junction bases numbered 11, after V lost 5 bases and J lost 5 bases.

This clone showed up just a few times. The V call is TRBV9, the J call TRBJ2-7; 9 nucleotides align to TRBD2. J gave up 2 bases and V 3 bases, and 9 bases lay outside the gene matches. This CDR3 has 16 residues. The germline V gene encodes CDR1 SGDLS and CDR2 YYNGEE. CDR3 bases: TGTGCCAGCAGCGCGACAAGCGTAGCGGGGGCCTACGAGCAGTACTTC. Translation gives CASSATSVAGAYEQYF.

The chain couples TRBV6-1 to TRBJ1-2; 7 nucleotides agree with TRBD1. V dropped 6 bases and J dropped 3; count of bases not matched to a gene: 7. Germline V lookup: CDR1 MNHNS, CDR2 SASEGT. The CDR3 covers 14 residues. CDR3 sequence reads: CASRSTGEHYGYTF. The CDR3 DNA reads TGTGCCAGCAGGAGCACAGGGGAACACTATGGCTACACCTTC.

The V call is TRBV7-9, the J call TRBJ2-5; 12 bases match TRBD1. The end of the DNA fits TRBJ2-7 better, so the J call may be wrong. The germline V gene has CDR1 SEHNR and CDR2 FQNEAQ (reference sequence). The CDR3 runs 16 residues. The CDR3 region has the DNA TGTGCCAGCAGCCTACCGGGACAGGGGGCTTCCTACGAGCAGTACTTC. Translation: CASSLPGQGASYEQYF.

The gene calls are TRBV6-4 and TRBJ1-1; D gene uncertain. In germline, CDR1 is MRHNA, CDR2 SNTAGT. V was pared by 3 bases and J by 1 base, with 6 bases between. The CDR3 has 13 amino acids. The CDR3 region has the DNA TGTGCCAGCAGTGAATCGGGGAACACTGAAGCTTTCTTT. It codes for CASSESGNTEAFF.

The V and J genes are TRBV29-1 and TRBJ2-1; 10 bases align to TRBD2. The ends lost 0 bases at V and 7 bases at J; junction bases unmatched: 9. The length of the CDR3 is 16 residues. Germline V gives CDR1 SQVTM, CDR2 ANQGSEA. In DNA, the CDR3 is TGCAGCGTTGAAGATCTAGGCCTAGCGGGAGTGAATGAGCAGTTCTTC. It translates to CSVEDLGLAGVNEQFF.

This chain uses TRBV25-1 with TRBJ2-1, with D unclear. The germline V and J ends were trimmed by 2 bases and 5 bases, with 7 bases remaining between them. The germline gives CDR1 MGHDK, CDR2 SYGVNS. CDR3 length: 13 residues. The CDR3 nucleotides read TGTGCCAGCAGTGAAGGGCTGCACAATGAGCAGTTCTTC. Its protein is CASSEGLHNEQFF. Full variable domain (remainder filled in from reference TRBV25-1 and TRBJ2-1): EADIYQTPRYLVIGTGKKITLECSQTMGHDKMYWYQQDPGMELHLIHYSYGVNSTEKGDLSSESTVSRIRTEHFPLTLESARPSHTSQYLCASSEGLHNEQFFGPGTRLTVL.

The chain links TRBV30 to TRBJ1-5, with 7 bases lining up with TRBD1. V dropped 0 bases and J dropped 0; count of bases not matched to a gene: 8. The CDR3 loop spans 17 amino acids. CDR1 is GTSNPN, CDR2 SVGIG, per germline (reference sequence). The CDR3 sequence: CAWSVKGAGFSNQPQHF. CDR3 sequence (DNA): TGTGCCTGGAGTGTAAAGGGGGCAGGTTTTAGCAATCAGCCCCAGCATTTT.

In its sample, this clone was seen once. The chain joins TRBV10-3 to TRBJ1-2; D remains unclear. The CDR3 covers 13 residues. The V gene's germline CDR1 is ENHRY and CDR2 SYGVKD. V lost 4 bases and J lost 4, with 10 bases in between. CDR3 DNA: TGTGCCATCAGTGTACCAGGACTCTATGGCTACACCTTC. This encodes CAISVPGLYGYTF.

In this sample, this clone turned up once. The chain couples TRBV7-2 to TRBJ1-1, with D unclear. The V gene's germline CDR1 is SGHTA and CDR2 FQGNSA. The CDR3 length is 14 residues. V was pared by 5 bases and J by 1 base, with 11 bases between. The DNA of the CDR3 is TGTGCCAGCAGCCCAGAGTCAGGGAACACTGAAGCTTTCTTT. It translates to CASSPESGNTEAFF. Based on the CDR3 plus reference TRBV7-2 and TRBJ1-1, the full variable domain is GAGVSQSPSNKVTEKGKDVELRCDPISGHTALYWYRQSLGQGLEFLIYFQGNSAPDKSGLPSDRFSAERTGGSVSTLTIQRTQQEDSAVYLCASSPESGNTEAFFGQGTRLTVV.

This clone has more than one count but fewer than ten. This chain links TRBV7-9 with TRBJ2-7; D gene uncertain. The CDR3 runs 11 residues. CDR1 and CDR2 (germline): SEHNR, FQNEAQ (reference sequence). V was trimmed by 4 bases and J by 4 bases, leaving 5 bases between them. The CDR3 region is CASSSEYEQYF. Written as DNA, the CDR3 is TGTGCCAGCAGCTCCGAGTACGAGCAGTACTTC.

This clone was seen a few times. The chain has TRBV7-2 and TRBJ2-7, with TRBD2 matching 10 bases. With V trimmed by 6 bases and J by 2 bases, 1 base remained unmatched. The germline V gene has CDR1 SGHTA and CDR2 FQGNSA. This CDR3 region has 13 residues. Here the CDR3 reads CASRAGGPYEQYF. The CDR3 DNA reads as TGTGCCAGCAGAGCGGGAGGGCCCTACGAGCAGTACTTC.

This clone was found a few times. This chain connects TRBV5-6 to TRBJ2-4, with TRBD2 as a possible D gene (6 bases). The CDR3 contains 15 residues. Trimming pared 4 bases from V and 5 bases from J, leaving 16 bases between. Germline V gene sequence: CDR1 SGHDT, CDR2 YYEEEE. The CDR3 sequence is CASSPGLTLQNIQYF. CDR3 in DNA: TGTGCCAGCAGCCCCGGACTAACCCTCCAAAACATTCAGTACTTC.

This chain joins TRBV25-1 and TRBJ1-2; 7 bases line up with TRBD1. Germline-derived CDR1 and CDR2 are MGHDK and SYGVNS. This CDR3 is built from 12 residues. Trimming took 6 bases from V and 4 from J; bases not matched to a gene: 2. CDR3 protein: CASRGQPYGYTF. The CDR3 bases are TGTGCCAGCAGGGGACAGCCCTATGGCTACACCTTC.

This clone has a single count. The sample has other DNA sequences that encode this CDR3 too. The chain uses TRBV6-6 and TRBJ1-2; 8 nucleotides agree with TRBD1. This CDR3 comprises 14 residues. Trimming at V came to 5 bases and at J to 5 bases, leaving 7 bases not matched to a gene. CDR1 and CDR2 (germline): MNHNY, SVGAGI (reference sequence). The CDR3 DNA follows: TGTGCCAGCAGTCCCGGGACAGGACCTTATGGCTACACCTTC. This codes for CASSPGTGPYGYTF.

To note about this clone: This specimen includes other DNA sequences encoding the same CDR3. The CDR3 DNA reads as TGTGCAAGTCGCTCAGGGGCCACTGACATGAACACTGAAGCTTTCTTT. Residues: CASRSGATDMNTEAFF. The J gene is TRBJ1-1, the V gene TRBV12-2; the table's D gene call, TRBD1, was not cross checked with the DNA. TRBV12-2 is a pseudogene segment. There are 16 residues in the CDR3.

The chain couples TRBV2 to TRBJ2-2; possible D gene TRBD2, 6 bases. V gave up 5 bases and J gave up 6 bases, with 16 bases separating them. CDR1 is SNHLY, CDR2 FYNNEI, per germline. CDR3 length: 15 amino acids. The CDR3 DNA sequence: TGTGCCAGCAGTCTGACGGCGGGAATACCCGGGGAGCTGTTTTTT. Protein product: CASSLTAGIPGELFF.

CDR3 sequence (DNA): TGTGCCAGCAGCTTGGGTGACACCGGGGCCAACGTCCTGACTTTC. Residues: CASSLGDTGANVLTF. The J gene is TRBJ2-6, the V gene TRBV5-8; no clear D gene. CDR3 size: 15 residues. CDR1 is SGHTS and CDR2 is YDEGEE in the germline V gene. The V gene lost 0 bases and the J gene lost 4 bases, with 8 bases spanning the gap.

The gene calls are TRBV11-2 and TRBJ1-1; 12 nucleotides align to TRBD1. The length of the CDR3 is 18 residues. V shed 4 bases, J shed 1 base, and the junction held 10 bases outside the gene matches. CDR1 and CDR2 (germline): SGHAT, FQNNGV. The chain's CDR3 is CASSSQRDRGPRNTEAFF. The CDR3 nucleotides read TGTGCCAGCAGCTCACAAAGGGACAGGGGGCCGAGGAACACTGAAGCTTTCTTT.

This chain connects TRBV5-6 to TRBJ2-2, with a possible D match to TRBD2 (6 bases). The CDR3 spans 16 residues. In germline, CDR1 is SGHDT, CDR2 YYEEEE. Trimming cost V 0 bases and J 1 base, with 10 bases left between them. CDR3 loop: CASSLAGSGNTGELFF. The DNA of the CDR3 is TGTGCCAGCAGCTTGGCCGGTAGCGGGAACACCGGGGAGCTGTTTTTT.

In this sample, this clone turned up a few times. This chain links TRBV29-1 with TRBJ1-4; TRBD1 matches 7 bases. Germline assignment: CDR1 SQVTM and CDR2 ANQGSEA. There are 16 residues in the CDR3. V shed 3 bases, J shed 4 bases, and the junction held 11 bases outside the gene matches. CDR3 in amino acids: CSVDGYQGQSNEKLFF. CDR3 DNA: TGCAGCGTTGACGGCTACCAGGGACAGAGTAATGAAAAACTGTTTTTT.

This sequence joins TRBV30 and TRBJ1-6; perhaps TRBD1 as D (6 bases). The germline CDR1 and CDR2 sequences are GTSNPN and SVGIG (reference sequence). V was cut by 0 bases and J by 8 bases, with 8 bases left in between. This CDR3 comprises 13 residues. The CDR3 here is CAWSVTGYSPLHF. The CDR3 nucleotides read TGTGCCTGGAGTGTGACAGGCTATTCACCCCTCCACTTT.

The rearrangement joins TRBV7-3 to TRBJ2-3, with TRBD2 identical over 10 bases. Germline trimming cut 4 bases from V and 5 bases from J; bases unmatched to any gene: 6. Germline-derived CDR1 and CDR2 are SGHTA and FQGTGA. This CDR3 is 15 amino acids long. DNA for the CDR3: TGTGCCAGCAGCTCCGCTAGCGGGAGTCAAGATACGCAGTATTTT. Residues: CASSSASGSQDTQYF.